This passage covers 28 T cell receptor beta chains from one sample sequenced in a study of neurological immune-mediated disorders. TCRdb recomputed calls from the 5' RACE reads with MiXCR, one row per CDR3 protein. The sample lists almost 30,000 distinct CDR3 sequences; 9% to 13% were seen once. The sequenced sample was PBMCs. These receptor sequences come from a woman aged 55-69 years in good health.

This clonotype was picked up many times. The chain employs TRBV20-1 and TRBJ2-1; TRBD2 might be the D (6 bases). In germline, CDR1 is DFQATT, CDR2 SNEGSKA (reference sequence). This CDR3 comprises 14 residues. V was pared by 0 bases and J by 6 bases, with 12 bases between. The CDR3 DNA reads TGCAGTGCTAGAGATCGGCGGGGCCTCAATGAGCAGTTCTTC. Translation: CSARDRRGLNEQFF.

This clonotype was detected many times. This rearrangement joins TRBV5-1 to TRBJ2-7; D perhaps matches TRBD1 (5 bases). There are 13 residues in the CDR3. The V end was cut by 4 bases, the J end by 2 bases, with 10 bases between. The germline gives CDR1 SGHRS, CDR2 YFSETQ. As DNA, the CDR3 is TGCGCCAGCAGCGGTCCAGGGACCTACGAGCAGTACTTC. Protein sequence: CASSGPGTYEQYF.

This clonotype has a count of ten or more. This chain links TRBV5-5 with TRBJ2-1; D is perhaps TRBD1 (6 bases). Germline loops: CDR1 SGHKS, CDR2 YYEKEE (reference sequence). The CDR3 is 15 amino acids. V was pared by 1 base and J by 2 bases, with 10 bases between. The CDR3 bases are TGTGCCAGCAGCTTGAGACAGGAGGCCTACAATGAGCAGTTCTTC. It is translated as CASSLRQEAYNEQFF.

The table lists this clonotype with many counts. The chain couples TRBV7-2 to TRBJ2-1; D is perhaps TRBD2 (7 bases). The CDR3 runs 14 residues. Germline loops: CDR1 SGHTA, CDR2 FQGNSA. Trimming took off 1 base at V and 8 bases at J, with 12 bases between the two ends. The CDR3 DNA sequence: TGTGCCAGCAGCTTAGTGGGCGGGGGCGATGAGCAGTTCTTC. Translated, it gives CASSLVGGGDEQFF.

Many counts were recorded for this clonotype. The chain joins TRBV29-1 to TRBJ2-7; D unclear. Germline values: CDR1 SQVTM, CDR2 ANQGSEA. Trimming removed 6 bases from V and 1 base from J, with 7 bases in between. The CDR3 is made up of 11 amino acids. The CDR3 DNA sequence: TGCAGCGTCCTCGTTTCCTACGAGCAGTACTTC. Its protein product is CSVLVSYEQYF.

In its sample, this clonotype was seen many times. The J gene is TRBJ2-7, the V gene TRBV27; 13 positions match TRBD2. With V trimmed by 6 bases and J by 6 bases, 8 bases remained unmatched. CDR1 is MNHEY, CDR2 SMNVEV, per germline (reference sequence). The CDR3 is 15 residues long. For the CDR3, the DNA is TGTGCCAGCAGCATTCCGGGACTAGCGGGGTTCGAGCAGTACTTC. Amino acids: CASSIPGLAGFEQYF.

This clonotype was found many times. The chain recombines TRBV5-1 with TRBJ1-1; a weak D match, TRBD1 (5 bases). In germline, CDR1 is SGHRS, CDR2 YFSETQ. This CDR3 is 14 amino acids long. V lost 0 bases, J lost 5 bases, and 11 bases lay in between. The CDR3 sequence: CASSLVAGWTEAFF. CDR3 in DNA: TGCGCCAGCAGCTTGGTGGCAGGGTGGACTGAAGCTTTCTTT.

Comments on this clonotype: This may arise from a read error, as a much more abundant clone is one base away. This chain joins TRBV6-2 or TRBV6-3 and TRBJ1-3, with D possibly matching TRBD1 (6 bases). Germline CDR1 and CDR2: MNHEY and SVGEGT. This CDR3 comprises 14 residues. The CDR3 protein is CASNRDTSVNTIYF. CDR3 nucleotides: TGTGCCAGCAACCGGGACACCTCTGTAAACACCATATATTTT.

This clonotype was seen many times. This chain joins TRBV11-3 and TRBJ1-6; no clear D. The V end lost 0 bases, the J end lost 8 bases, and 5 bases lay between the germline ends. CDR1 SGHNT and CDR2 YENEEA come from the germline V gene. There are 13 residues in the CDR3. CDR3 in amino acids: CASSLDSDSPLHF. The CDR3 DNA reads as TGTGCCAGCAGCTTAGATTCGGATTCACCCCTCCACTTT.

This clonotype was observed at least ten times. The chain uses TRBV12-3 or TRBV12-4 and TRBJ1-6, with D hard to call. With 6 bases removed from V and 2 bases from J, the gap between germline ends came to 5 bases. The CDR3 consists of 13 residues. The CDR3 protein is CASRGTYNSPLHF. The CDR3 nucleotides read TGTGCCAGCAGGGGGACCTATAATTCACCCCTCCACTTT.

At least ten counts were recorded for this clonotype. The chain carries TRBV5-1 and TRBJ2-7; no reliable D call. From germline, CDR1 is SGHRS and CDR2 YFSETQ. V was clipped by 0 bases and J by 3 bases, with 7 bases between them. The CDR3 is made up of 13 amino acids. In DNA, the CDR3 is TGCGCCAGCAGCTTGGCCGCGGACTACGAGCAGTACTTC. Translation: CASSLAADYEQYF.

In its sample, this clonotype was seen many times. CDR3 DNA: TGCGCCAGCAGCCAAGAAAACAGGGTCGGTTCACCCCTCCACTTT. Protein product: CASSQENRVGSPLHF. The rearrangement uses TRBV4-3 and TRBJ1-6, with D possibly TRBD1 on 6 matching bases. The germline gives CDR1 LGHNA, CDR2 YSLEER. The CDR3 length is 15 residues. V lost 0 bases and J 9 bases, leaving 12 bases between the germline ends.

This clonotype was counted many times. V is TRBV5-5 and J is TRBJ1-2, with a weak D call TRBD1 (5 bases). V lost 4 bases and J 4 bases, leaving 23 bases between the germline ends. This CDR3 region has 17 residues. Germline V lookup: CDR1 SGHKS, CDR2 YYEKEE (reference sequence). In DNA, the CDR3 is TGTGCCAGCAGCCCCGAGGGACGGACCAACTACGTCTATGGCTACACCTTC. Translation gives CASSPEGRTNYVYGYTF.

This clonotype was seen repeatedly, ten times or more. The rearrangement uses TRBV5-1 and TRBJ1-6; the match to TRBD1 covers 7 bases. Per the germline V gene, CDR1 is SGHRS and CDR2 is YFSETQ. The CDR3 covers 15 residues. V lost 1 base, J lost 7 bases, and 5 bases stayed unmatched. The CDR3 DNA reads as TGCGCCAGCAGCTTGTCCTCAGGGGGGAATTCACCCCTCCACTTT. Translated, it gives CASSLSSGGNSPLHF.

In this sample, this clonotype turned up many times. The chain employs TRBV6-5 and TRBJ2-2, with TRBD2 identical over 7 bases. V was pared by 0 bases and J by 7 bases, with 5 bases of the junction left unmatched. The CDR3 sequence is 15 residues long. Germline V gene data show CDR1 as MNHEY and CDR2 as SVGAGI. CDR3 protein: CASSYSIRGDGELFF. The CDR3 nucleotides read TGTGCCAGCAGTTACTCGATCCGGGGGGACGGGGAGCTGTTTTTT.

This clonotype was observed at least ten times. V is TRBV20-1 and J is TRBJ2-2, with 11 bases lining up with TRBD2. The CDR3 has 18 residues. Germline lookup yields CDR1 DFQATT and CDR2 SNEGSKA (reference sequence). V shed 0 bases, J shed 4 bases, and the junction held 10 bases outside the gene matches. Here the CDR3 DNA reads TGCAGTGCTAGAGATCAGGCGGTAGCGGGGGGGACCACCGGGGAGCTGTTTTTT. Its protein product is CSARDQAVAGGTTGELFF.

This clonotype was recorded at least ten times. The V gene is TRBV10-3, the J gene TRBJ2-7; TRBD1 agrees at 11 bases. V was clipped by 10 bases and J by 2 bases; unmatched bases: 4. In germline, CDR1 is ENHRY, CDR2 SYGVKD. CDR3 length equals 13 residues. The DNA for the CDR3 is TGTGCCACTGGACAGGGGGCGGCCTACGAGCAGTACTTC. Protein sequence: CATGQGAAYEQYF.

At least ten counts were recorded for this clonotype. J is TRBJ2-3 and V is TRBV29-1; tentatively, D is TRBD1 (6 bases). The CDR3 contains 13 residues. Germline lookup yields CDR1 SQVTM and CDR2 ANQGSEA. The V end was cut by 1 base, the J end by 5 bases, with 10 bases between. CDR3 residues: CSVEGGGRDTQYF. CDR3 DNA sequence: TGCAGCGTTGAAGGAGGGGGTAGAGATACGCAGTATTTT.

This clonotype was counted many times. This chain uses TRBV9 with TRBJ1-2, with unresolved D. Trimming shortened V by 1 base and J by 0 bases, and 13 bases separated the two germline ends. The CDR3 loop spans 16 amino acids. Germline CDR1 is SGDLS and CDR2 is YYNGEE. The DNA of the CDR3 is TGTGCCAGCAGCGTAAGGCCCGATCTTACTAACTATGGCTACACCTTC. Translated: CASSVRPDLTNYGYTF.

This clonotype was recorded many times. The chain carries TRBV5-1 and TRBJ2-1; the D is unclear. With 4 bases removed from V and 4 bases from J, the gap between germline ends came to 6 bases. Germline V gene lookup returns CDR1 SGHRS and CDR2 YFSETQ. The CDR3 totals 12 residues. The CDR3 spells CASSNTYNEQFF. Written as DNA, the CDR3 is TGCGCCAGCAGCAACACATACAATGAGCAGTTCTTC.

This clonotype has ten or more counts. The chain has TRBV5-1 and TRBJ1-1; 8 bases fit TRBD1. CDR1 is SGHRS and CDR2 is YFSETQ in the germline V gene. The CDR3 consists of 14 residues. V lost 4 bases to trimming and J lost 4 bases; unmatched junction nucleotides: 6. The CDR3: CASSLSTGGTEAFF. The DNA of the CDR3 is TGCGCCAGCAGCCTCTCAACAGGGGGCACTGAAGCTTTCTTT.

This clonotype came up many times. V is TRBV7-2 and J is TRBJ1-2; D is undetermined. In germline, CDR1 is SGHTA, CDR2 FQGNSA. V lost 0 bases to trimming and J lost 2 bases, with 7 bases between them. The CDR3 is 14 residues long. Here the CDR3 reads CASSLAAANYGYTF. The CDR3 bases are TGTGCCAGCAGCTTAGCGGCGGCGAACTATGGCTACACCTTC.

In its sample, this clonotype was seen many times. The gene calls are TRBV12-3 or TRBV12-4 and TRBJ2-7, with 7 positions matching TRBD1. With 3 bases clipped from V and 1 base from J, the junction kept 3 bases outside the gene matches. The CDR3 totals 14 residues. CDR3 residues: CASSLGQPSYEQYF. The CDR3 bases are TGTGCCAGCAGTTTGGGACAGCCTTCCTACGAGCAGTACTTC.

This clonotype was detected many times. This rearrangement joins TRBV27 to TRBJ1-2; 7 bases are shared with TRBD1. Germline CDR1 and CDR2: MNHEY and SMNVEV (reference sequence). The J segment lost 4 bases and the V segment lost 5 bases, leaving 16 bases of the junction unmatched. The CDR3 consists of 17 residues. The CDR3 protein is CASSLTGVEGGTYGYTF. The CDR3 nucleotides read TGTGCCAGCAGTCTTACAGGGGTGGAAGGGGGCACCTATGGCTACACCTTC.

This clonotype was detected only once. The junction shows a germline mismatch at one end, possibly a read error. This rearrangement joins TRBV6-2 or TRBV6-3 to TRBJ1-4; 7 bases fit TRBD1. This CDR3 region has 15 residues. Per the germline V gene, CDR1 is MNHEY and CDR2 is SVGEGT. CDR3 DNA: TGTGCCAGCCTTCGGACAGGTCTCATTAATGAAAAACTTTTTTTT. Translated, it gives CASLRTGLINEKLFF.

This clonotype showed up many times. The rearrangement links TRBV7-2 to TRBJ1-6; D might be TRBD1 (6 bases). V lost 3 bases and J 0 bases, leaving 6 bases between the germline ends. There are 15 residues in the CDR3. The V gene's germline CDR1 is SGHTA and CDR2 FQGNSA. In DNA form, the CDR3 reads TGTGCCAGCAGCTTGGACAGCTCCTATAATTCACCCCTCCACTTT. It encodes CASSLDSSYNSPLHF.

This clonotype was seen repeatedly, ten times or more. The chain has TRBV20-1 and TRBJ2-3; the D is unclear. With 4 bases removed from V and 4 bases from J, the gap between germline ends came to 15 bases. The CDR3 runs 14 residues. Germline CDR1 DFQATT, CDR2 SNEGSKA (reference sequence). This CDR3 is CSAKGPGWPDTQYF. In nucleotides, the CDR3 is TGCAGTGCTAAAGGACCCGGCTGGCCAGATACGCAGTATTTT.

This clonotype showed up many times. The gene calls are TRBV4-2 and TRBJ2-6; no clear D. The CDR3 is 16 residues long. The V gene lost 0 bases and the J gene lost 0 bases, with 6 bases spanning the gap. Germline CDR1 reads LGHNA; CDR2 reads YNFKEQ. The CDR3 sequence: CASSQESGSGANVLTF. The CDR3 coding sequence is TGTGCCAGCAGCCAAGAGTCGGGCTCTGGGGCCAACGTCCTGACTTTC.